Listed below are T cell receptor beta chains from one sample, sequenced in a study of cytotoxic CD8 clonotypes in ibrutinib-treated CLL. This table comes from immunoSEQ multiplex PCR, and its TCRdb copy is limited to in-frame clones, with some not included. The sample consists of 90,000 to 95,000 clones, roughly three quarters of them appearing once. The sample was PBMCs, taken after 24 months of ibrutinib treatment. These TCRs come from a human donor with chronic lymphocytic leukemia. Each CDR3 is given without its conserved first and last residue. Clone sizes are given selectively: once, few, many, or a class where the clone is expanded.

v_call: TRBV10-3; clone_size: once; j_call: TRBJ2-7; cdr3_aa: AISESVRGHEQY
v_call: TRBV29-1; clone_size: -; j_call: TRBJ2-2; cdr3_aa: SVEGHRNTGELF
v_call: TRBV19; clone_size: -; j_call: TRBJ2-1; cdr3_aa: ASRDEGAYNEQF
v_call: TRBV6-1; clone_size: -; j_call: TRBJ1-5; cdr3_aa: ASSEGYNNQPQH
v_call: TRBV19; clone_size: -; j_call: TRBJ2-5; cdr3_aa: ASSTQTGAETQY
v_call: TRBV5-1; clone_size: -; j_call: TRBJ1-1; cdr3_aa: ASSLYGQGASTEAF
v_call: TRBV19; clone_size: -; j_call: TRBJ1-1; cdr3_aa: ASSPSDVNTEAF
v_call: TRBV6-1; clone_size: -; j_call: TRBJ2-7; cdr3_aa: ASSEGILADEQY
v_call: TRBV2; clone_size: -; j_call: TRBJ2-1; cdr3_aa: ASSGIRTSGSNEQF
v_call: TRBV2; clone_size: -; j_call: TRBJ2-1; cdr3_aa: ASRVMATAAGSQF
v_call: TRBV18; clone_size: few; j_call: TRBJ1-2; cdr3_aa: ASSPGDNYGYT
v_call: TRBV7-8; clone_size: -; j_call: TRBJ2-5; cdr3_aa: ASSLRSGTAETQY
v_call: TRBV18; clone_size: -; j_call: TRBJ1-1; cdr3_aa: ASSPQGAEAF
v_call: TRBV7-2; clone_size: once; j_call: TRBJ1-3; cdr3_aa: ASSLGDTIY
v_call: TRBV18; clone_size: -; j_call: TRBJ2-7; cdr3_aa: ASSPGGSSYEQY
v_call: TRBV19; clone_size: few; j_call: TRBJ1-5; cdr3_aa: ASSIGQGNSVSSNQPQH
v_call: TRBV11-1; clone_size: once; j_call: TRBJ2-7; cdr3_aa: ASSPRPRARLY
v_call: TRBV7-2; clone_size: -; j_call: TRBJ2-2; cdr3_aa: ASSSQGLSGELF
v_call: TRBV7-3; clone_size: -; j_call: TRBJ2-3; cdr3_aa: ASSIGAGGPPDTQY
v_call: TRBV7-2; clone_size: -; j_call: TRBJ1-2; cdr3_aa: ASSLSLAGSGYT
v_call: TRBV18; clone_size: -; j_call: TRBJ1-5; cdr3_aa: ASSPEGPYSNQPQH
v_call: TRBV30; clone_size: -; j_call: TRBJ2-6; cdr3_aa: AWSAPSSGANVLT
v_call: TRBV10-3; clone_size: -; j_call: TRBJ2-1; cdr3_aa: AISGTSGTENNEQF
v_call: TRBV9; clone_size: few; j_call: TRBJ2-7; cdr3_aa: ASSAGGQGLEQY
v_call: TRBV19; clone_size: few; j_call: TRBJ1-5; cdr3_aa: ASSSLNSNQPQH
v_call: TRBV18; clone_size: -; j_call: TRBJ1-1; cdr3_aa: ASSPGTGGNTEAF
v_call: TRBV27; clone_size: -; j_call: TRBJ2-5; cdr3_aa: ASSLTSGGPLTQY
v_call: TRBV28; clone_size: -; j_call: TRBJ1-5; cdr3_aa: ASSIPTGLRQPQH
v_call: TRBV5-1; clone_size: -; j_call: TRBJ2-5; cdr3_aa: ASSLVGLAGGPVGQETQY
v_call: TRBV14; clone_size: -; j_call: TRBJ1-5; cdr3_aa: ASSLQGGQPQH
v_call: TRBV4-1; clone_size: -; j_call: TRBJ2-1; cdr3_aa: ASSPGGYNEQF
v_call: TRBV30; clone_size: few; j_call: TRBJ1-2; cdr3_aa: ASSRFDGYT
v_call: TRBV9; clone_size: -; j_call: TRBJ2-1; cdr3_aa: ASSVNAGGPL
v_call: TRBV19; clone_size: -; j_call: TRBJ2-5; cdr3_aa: ASSMDRTGGETQY
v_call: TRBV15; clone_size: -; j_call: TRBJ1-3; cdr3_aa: ATGQVASGNTIY
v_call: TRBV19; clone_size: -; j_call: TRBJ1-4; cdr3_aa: ASSSSLYRLF
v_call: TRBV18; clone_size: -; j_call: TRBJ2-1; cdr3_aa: ASSPVQGSIYEQF
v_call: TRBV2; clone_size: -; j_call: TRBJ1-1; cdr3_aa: ASIVLQVNTEAF
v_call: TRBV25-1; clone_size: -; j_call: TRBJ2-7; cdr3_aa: ASINGGYEQY
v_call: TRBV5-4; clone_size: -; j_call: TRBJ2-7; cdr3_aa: ASSRGTATYEQY
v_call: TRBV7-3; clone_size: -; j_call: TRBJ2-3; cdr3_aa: ASSAGQGFTDTQY
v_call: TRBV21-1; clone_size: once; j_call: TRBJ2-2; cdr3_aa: ASSKVRTANTGELF
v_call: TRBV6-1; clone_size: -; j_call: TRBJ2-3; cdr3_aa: ASSEALSVARSTDTQY
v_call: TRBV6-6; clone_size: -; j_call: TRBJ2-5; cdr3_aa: ASRQEGTSEETQY
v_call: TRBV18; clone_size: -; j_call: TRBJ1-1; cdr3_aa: ASSTGMNTEAF